This is a list of T cell receptor beta chains from one sample in a study of shared clonotypes between healthy human individuals. Only in-frame clones appear in the TCRdb table, and some are missing; sequencing was by immunoSEQ multiplex PCR. The sample carries 500,000 to 700,000 clones, around 96% recorded once. Specimen: naive CD8+ T cells sorted from blood. Source of these receptors: a woman younger than 45 in good health. Both conserved end residues are part of each CDR3. The order of the fields is clone size, D gene, J gene, V gene, CDR3 protein. D genes are given only for firm matches. Expanded clones get a size class; other rows say once, few or many, or leave the size out.

>-|-|TRBJ2-7|TRBV28
CASSLTPGTSYEQYF
>-|-|TRBJ2-5|TRBV27
CASRSGVSGETQYF
>-|-|TRBJ2-7|TRBV13
CASSLGTDREGFYEQYF
>-|-|TRBJ1-1|TRBV6-5
CASSYSGRGNTEAFF
>-|-|TRBJ1-2|TRBV5-8
CASSPTGFNYGYTF
>-|-|TRBJ1-2|TRBV21-1
CASSKDVDRGAPRMDGYTF
>-|-|TRBJ1-1|TRBV28
CASSLPQGFNTEAFF
>-|-|TRBJ2-7|TRBV28
CASSTLRGAYEQYF
>-|TRBD2|TRBJ2-7|TRBV7-8
CASSLTSSGEQYF
>-|-|TRBJ2-5|TRBV6-4
CASSCASSEETQYF
>-|TRBD1|TRBJ1-3|TRBV23-1
CASSQAGGSGNTIYF
>-|-|TRBJ1-5|TRBV28
CARSGTIGNQPQHF
>-|-|TRBJ2-7|TRBV11-2
CASSLVGKSPTYEQYF
>-|-|TRBJ1-2|TRBV13
CASSSQRETDYGYTF
>-|TRBD1|TRBJ2-6|TRBV27
CASRTTGTASILRSGANVLTF
>-|-|TRBJ2-7|TRBV5-1
CASSLAGVYEQYF
>-|-|TRBJ1-5|TRBV7-2
CASSDRGLDSNQPQHF
>-|-|TRBJ2-7|TRBV5-1
CASSLGPGSPYEQYF
>once|TRBD1|TRBJ1-2|TRBV7-9
CASTSRDGVGQEINYGYTF
>-|TRBD1|TRBJ2-1|TRBV25-1
CASSVQTGNNEQFF
>-|-|TRBJ2-1|TRBV7-3
CASSAYWASSAEQFF
>-|-|TRBJ2-3|TRBV7-9
CASSGWGDADTQYF
>-|-|TRBJ2-1|TRBV28
CASSLTDNEQFF
>-|-|TRBJ2-7|TRBV5-6
CASSLGQAVTYEQYF
>once|TRBD2|TRBJ2-2|TRBV9
CASSVGREYTGELFF
>-|TRBD2|TRBJ2-1|TRBV7-8
CASSLWLAGLNEQFF
>once|TRBD2|TRBJ2-3|TRBV27
CASSLTGLAGEDTQYF
>-|TRBD1|TRBJ1-1|TRBV14
CASSRDLGDSRRPEAFF
>-|-|TRBJ2-1|TRBV2
CASSVDGLADNNEQFF
>-|-|TRBJ2-1|TRBV20-1
CSARALGEQFF
>-|TRBD1|TRBJ1-5|TRBV5-6
CASSLRGQGYNQPQHF
>-|TRBD2|TRBJ2-7|TRBV5-4
CASSLSVAGTGEQYF
>-|-|TRBJ1-5|TRBV7-2
CASSLANGDTYSNQPQHF
>-|-|TRBJ2-1|TRBV28
CASGGLGYEQFF
>-|TRBD1|TRBJ1-5|TRBV6-9
CASSYSDRVGQPQHF
>-|-|TRBJ1-3|TRBV5-1
CASSHRNTIYF
>-|-|TRBJ1-6|TRBV13
CASSLGDSPLHF
>-|-|TRBJ1-2|TRBV4-1
CASSQVTTRGYTF
>-|-|TRBJ2-7|TRBV28
CASRKTEPYEQYF
>-|-|TRBJ2-2|TRBV7-6
CASSLGRTGELFF
>-|TRBD1|TRBJ1-1|TRBV6-5
CASSPTGGTEAFF
>-|-|TRBJ2-7|TRBV21-1
CASNRGYEQYF
>-|TRBD1|TRBJ1-4|TRBV30
CAWSVGTGEEKLFF
>-|-|TRBJ2-6|TRBV13
CASSPPGANVLTF
>-|TRBD2|TRBJ2-2|TRBV11-1
CASSSGLAGAVNTGELFF
>-|-|TRBJ2-7|TRBV11-2
CASSLHVSYEQYF
>few|-|TRBJ2-7|TRBV27
CASRGGTGLEQYF
>-|-|TRBJ2-3|TRBV27
CASSYRSGEGTDTQYF
>-|-|TRBJ2-2|TRBV9
CASSVERSGGELFF
>-|TRBD1|TRBJ2-2|TRBV7-9
CASLGTGAAGELFF